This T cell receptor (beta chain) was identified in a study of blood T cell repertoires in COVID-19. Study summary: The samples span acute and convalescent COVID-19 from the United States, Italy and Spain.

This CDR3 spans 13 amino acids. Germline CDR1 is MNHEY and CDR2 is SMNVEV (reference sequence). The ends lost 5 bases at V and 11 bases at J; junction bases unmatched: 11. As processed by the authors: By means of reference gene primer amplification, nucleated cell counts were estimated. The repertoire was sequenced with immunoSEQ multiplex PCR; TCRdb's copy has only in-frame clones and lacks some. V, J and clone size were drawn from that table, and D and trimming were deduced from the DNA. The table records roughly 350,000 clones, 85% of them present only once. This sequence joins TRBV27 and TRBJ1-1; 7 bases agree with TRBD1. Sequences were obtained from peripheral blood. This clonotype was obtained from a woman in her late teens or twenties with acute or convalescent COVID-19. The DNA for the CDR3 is TGTGCCAGCAGTATCCGACAGGGATTGGGGGCTTTCTTT. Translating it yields CASSIRQGLGAFF.